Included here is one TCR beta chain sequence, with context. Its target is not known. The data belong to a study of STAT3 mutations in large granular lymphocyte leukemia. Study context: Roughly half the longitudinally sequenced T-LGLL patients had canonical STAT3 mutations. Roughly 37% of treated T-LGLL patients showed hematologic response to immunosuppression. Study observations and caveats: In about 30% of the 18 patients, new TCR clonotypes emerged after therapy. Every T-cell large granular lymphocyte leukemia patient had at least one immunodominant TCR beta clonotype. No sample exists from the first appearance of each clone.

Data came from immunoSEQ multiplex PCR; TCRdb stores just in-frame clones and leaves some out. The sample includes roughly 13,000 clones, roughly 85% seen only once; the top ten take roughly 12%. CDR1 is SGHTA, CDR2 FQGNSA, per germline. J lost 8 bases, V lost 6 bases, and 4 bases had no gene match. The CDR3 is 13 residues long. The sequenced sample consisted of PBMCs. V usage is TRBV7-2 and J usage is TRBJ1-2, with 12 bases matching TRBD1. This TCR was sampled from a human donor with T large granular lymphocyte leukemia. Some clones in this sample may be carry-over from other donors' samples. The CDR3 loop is CASSPGQGAGYTF. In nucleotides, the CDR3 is TGTGCCAGCAGTCCGGGACAGGGGGCCGGCTACACCTTC.